The present TCR beta chain was sequenced within a study of Ad26.COV2.S vaccination and SARS-CoV-2 variants. The CDR3 runs to 20 residues. Only in-frame clones appear in the TCRdb table, and some are missing; sequencing was by immunoSEQ multiplex PCR. The repertoire includes approximately 340,000 clones, about 90% of them detected once, and 3% to 5% sits in the top ten. The sequence was obtained from a human donor who had recovered from COVID-19. The sequencing here drew on peripheral blood, taken after recovery from COVID-19. The J gene is TRBJ1-5, the V gene TRBV21-1; no DNA check was done on the table's D call, TRBD1. TRBV21-1 is a listed pseudogene. DNA for the CDR3: TGTGCCAGCAGCCCTGGGGGGAGACAGGGCGTTAATTATAGCAATCAGCCCCAGCATTTT. Its translation: CASSPGGRQGVNYSNQPQHF.